The present T cell receptor beta chain was sequenced within a study of OX40 agonist ivuxolimab in advanced cancers. The CDR3 totals 16 residues. Germline assignment: CDR1 SSHAT and CDR2 FNYEAQ (reference sequence). Libraries were prepared by immunoSEQ multiplex PCR; TCRdb keeps only in-frame clonotypes and omits some of them. Here the sample spans roughly 67,000 clones, around 80% being singletons. As concerns this clone: The antigen is not known. Germline and junction disagree at one end, which may indicate a read error.

Study-level points and caveats: Antigen specificity remained undetermined for the expanded peripheral T cells.

The V gene is TRBV7-7, the J gene TRBJ2-7; TRBD2 is a possible D gene (5 bases). Sample: CD4+ or CD8+ T cells sorted from blood, taken in a trial of the OX40 agonist ivuxolimab. This TCR was sampled from an adult with an advanced solid tumor such as melanoma, head and neck, liver or kidney cancer. The CDR3 here is CASSPGSSGPFYEQYF. The CDR3 bases are TGTGCTAGCAGCCCCGGGTCCAGCGGCCCGTTTTACGAGCAGTACTTC.